This is a list of T cell receptor beta chains from one sample in a study of cytomegalovirus exposure and HLA in healthy donors. Assay used: immunoSEQ multiplex PCR; TCRdb lists only in-frame clones, some missing. The table lists roughly 130,000 clones, 75% to 85% of them singletons. The specimen was PBMCs. All receptors come from a man over 45 in good health and CMV-seronegative. Each CDR3 is given with its conserved first and last residue. D genes are given only for firm matches. A clone size is listed for some rows: how often the clone was seen (once, few, many), or a class if it is expanded.

j_gene	abundance	v_gene	d_gene	CDR3nt	CDR3aa
TRBJ2-3	-	TRBV30	TRBD2	TGTGCCTGGAGGTCCCCGGGACTAGCGGTTCATAGCACAGATACGCAGTATTTT	CAWRSPGLAVHSTDTQYF
TRBJ1-5	-	TRBV4-3	-	TGCGCCAGCAGCCAAGATCGCGGGTCAAGTCAGCCCCAGCATTTT	CASSQDRGSSQPQHF
TRBJ1-1	-	TRBV4-2	-	TGTGCCAGCAGCCATGTACGGGGGGCCATCACTGAAGCTTTCTTT	CASSHVRGAITEAFF
TRBJ1-2	few	TRBV5-1	TRBD1	TGCGCCAGCAGCTTGGAAGGGACAGGCACGGGGCACACCTTC	CASSLEGTGTGHTF
TRBJ1-2	-	TRBV5-8	TRBD1	TGTGCCAGCAAAAGACAGGGAGATGGCTACACCTTC	CASKRQGDGYTF
TRBJ2-7	few	TRBV30	-	TGTGCCTGGAGTGGGCAGGGGTACGAGCAGTACTTC	CAWSGQGYEQYF
TRBJ1-4	-	TRBV14	-	TGTGCCAGCAGCCAAGACGGTAGAGGGATTAATGAAAAACTGTTTTTT	CASSQDGRGINEKLFF
TRBJ1-4	-	TRBV7-8	-	TGTGCCAGCAGCTCAACCAGGGTGACTAATGAAAAACTGTTTTTT	CASSSTRVTNEKLFF
TRBJ1-2	-	TRBV2	-	TGTGCCAGCACCCCAGGGGCCCGGCACTATGGCTACACCTTC	CASTPGARHYGYTF
TRBJ1-4	-	TRBV4-2	-	TGTGCCAGCAGCCAACAAGGGCAGGGTAATGAAAAACTGTTTTTT	CASSQQGQGNEKLFF
TRBJ1-1	-	TRBV6-1	-	TGTGCCAGCAGTGAACCGGGACACCTGAACACTGAAGCTTTCTTT	CASSEPGHLNTEAFF
TRBJ1-4	-	TRBV7-8	-	TGTGCCAGCAGCTTAGGGCAATCTGGAAAACTGTTTTTT	CASSLGQSGKLFF
TRBJ2-5	-	TRBV7-7	-	TGTGCTAGCAGCTTAGTAGGGGGATTGCAAGAGACCCAGTACTTC	CASSLVGGLQETQYF
TRBJ2-7	-	TRBV5-6	TRBD1	TGTGCCAGCAGCCTCCGGGACAGCTACGAGCAGTACTTC	CASSLRDSYEQYF
TRBJ2-6	-	TRBV30	-	TGTGCCTGGAGTGCGGGGGCCAACGTCCTGACTTTC	CAWSAGANVLTF
TRBJ2-6	once	TRBV2	TRBD1	TGTGCCAGCAGGCTTTCAGGGGGACGTGGGGCCAACGTCCTGACTTTC	CASRLSGGRGANVLTF
TRBJ2-3	-	TRBV10-1	-	TGCGCCAGCAGGGACAGCGGAGATACGCAGTATTTT	CASRDSGDTQYF
TRBJ1-2	-	TRBV5-1	-	TGCGCCAGCAGCACAAGACAGACTTCAAGGGATGGCTACACCTTC	CASSTRQTSRDGYTF
TRBJ2-7	-	TRBV18	TRBD2	TGTGCCAGCTCACCTCTAGCGGGGGACGACGTCAGAGAGTACTTC	CASSPLAGDDVREYF
TRBJ2-7	few	TRBV27	-	TGTGCCAGCAGTCCCCCTTCGGACGAGCAGTACTTC	CASSPPSDEQYF
TRBJ1-2	-	TRBV29-1	TRBD1	TGCAGCTCAGGGGGCGCGAGTGGCTACACCTTC	CSSGGASGYTF
TRBJ2-1	-	TRBV16	TRBD1	TGTGCCAGCAGTCAGCAACAGGGGGTTTCCTACAATGAGCAGTTCTTC	CASSQQQGVSYNEQFF
TRBJ1-3	-	TRBV5-6	TRBD1	TGTGCCAGCAGCTTGCGTGGGACAGGAGGTGGAAACACCATATATTTT	CASSLRGTGGGNTIYF
TRBJ1-1	-	TRBV29-1	-	TGCAGCGCCATGTGGGGCTCGAACACTGAAGCTTTCTTT	CSAMWGSNTEAFF
TRBJ2-7	few	TRBV19	TRBD1	TGTGCCAGTAGTACTGCCGGGACAGGGCCCTACGAGCAGTACTTC	CASSTAGTGPYEQYF
TRBJ1-2	-	TRBV9	-	TGTGCCAGCAGCGTAGAATATTGGGACACAGGCTACACCTTC	CASSVEYWDTGYTF
TRBJ2-1	-	TRBV19	TRBD2	TGTGCCAGTAGTTTAACTAGCGGGGGGGAAAATGAGCAGTTCTTC	CASSLTSGGENEQFF
TRBJ1-3	-	TRBV2	-	TGTGCCAGCAGTCGGACAGCGAGCTCTGGAAACACCATATATTTT	CASSRTASSGNTIYF
TRBJ1-1	-	TRBV11-2	TRBD1	TGTGCCAGCAGCTTAAACAGGGGTTGGACTGAAGCTTTCTTT	CASSLNRGWTEAFF
TRBJ1-1	once	TRBV30	-	TGTGCCTCACATCGTGGGAACACTGAAGCTTTCTTT	CASHRGNTEAFF
TRBJ1-4	few	TRBV6-6	-	TGTGCCAGCAGTGGGTCGCAGGGGACTAATGAAAAACTGTTTTTT	CASSGSQGTNEKLFF
TRBJ2-7	few	TRBV6-5	-	TGTGCCAGCAGCTTTGGACTCGCCTACGAGCAGTACTTC	CASSFGLAYEQYF
TRBJ1-2	-	TRBV18	-	TGTGCCAGCTCGCCGCGTGATGGGGGGAACTATGGCTACACCTTC	CASSPRDGGNYGYTF
TRBJ1-4	-	TRBV18	-	TGTGCCAGCTCACCAGTACGGGAGGATGAAAAACTGTTTTTT	CASSPVREDEKLFF
TRBJ2-5	-	TRBV5-1	TRBD1	TGCGCCAGCAGCGAAACAGGGGAAGGAGAGACCCAGTACTTC	CASSETGEGETQYF
TRBJ2-5	-	TRBV12-5	TRBD2	TGTGCTAGTGGTAAAGGACTAGCGGGGGATCAGTACTTC	CASGKGLAGDQYF
TRBJ2-5	-	TRBV30	TRBD2	TGTGCCTGGAGTGTAGCGGCTAGCGGGGTTCCTCCGGGGGAGACCCAGTACTTC	CAWSVAASGVPPGETQYF
TRBJ2-5	-	TRBV7-2	-	TGTGCCAGCAGGACGAGGGGGGGGCTATCGGGGACCCAGTACTTC	CASRTRGGLSGTQYF
TRBJ1-1	-	TRBV5-1	-	TGCGCCAGCAGCTTGGCAGGTACCTCCATGAACACTGAAGCTTTCTTT	CASSLAGTSMNTEAFF
TRBJ1-1	-	TRBV7-8	-	TGTGCCAGCAGCTCTGGACATTTGAAAGCTTTCTTT	CASSSGHLKAFF
TRBJ2-3	-	TRBV7-9	-	TGTGCCAGCAGCCCGGAGCTCCGCACAGATACGCAGTATTTT	CASSPELRTDTQYF
TRBJ1-1	-	TRBV7-9	-	TGTGCCAGCAGACCTTCAGGGTATACTGAAGCTTTCTTT	CASRPSGYTEAFF
TRBJ1-1	-	TRBV4-2	-	TGTGCCAGCAGCCAAGATTTAAGAGACAGGTTGGACACTGAAGCTTTCTTT	CASSQDLRDRLDTEAFF
TRBJ2-7	-	TRBV27	-	TGTGCCAGCGCGTTCACAGCCGACTACGAGCAGTACTTC	CASAFTADYEQYF
TRBJ2-6	-	TRBV2	TRBD2	TGTGCCAGCAATCGCCGGGGGGTCGGACTTGGGGCCAACGTCCTGACTTTC	CASNRRGVGLGANVLTF
TRBJ2-3	-	TRBV5-1	TRBD2	TGCGCCAGCAGCTTGGTTAATCGGGGGGGCACAGATACGCAGTATTTT	CASSLVNRGGTDTQYF
TRBJ2-1	few	TRBV19	-	TGTGCCAGTAGTAAAAGACTAGGGGCCTACAATGAGCAGTTCTTC	CASSKRLGAYNEQFF
TRBJ2-1	-	TRBV9	TRBD2	TGTGCCAGCAGCCCGCGTGGGACTAGCGCTTACAATGAGCAGTTCTTC	CASSPRGTSAYNEQFF
TRBJ2-4	-	TRBV4-3	TRBD2	TGCGCCAGCAGCCAAGATATAGGCGGGGGGGCATTCCGGGACATTCAGTACTTC	CASSQDIGGGAFRDIQYF
TRBJ1-5	few	TRBV6-1	-	TGTGCCAGCAGTGAGGAGGGCGGTGGGCATCAGCCCCAGCATTTT	CASSEEGGGHQPQHF